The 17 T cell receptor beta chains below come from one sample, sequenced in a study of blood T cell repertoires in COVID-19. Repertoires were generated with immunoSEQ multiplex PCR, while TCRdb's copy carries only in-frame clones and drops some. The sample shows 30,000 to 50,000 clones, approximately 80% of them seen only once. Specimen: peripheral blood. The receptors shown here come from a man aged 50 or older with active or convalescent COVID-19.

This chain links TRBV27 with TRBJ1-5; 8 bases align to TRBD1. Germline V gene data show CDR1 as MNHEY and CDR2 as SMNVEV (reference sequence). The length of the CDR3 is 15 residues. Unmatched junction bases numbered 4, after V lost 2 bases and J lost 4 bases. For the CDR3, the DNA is TGTGCCAGCAGTTTAAGAGACAGGGGTAATCAGCCCCAGCATTTT. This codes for CASSLRDRGNQPQHF.

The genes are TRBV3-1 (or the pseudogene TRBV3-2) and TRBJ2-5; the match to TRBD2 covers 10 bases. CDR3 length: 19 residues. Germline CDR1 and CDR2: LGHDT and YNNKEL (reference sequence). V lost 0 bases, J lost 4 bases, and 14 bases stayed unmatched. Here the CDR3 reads CASSQDPAGGPMFGETQYF. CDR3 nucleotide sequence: TGTGCCAGCAGCCAAGATCCAGCGGGGGGGCCTATGTTCGGAGAGACCCAGTACTTC.

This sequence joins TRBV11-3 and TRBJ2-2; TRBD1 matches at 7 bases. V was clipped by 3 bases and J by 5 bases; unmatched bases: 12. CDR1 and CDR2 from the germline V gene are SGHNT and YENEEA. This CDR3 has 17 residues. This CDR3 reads CASSLGSTGIGTGELFF. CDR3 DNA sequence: TGTGCCAGCAGCTTGGGATCGACAGGGATTGGGACCGGGGAGCTGTTTTTT.

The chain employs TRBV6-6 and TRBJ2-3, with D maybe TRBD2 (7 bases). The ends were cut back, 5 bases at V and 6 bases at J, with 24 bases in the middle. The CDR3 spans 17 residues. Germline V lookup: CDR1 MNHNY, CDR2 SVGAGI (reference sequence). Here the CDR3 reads CASSRRGGLSEVDTQYF. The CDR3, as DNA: TGTGCCAGCAGTCGGAGGGGGGGACTGAGCGAGGTGGATACGCAGTATTTT.

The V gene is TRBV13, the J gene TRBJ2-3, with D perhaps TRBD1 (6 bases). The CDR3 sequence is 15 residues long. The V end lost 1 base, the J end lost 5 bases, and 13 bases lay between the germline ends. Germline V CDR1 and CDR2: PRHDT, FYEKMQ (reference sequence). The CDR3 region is CASSLEAEGGDTQYF. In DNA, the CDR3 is TGTGCCAGCAGCTTAGAGGCAGAAGGGGGAGATACGCAGTATTTT. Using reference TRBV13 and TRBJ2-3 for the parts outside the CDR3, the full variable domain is AAGVIQSPRHLIKEKRETATLKCYPIPRHDTVYWYQQGPGQDPQFLISFYEKMQSDKGSIPDRFSAQQFSDYHSELNMSSLELGDSALYFCASSLEAEGGDTQYFGPGTRLTVL.

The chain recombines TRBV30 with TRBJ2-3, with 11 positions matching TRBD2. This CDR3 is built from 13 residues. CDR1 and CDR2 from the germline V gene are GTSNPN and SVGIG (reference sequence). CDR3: CANSGGVTDTQYF. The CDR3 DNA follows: TGTGCTAATAGCGGGGGGGTCACAGATACGCAGTATTTT.

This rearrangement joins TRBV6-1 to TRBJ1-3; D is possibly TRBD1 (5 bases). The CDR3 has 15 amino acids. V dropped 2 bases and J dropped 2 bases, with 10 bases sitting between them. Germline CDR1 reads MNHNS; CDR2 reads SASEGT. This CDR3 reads CASSEYWGAGNTIYF. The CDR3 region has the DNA TGTGCCAGCAGTGAATATTGGGGGGCTGGAAACACCATATATTTT.

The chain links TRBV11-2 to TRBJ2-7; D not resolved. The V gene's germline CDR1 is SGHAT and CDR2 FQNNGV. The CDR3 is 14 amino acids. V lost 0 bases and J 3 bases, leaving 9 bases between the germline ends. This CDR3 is CASSLESFVYEQYF. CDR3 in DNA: TGTGCCAGCAGCTTAGAGTCCTTCGTCTACGAGCAGTACTTC.

CDR3 loop: CAIQGGGYGYTF. CDR3 DNA sequence: TGTGCCATCCAGGGAGGGGGATACGGCTACACCTTC. The chain combines TRBV28 with TRBJ1-2; D possibly corresponds to TRBD1 (6 bases). Trimming cost V 10 bases and J 8 bases, with 17 bases left between them. CDR3 length: 12 amino acids. CDR1 MDHEN and CDR2 SYDVKM come from the germline V gene.

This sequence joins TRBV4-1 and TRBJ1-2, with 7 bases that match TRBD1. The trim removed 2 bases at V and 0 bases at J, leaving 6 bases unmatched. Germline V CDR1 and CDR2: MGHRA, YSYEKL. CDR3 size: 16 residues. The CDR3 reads CASSQLGDRTNYGYTF. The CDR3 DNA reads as TGCGCCAGCAGCCAATTGGGGGACAGAACTAACTATGGCTACACCTTC.

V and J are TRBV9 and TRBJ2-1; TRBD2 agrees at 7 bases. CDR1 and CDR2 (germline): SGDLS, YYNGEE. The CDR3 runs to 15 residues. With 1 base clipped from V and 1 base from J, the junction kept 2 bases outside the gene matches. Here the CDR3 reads CASSVQGGSYNEQFF. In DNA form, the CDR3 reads TGTGCCAGCAGCGTACAGGGAGGGTCCTACAATGAGCAGTTCTTC.

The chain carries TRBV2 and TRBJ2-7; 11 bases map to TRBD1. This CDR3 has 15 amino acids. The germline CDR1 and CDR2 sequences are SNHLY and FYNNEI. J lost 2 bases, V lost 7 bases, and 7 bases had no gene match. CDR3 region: CASTLDRGQTYEQYF. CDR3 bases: TGTGCCAGCACTCTGGACAGGGGGCAGACCTACGAGCAGTACTTC.

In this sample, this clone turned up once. CDR3 nucleotide sequence: TGTGCCAGCACCCCCCTGGACAGATCCACAGATACGCAGTATTTT. Encoded protein: CASTPLDRSTDTQYF. V is TRBV6-5 and J is TRBJ2-3; D is possibly TRBD1 (6 bases). The CDR3 extends over 15 amino acids. The germline V gene encodes CDR1 MNHEY and CDR2 SVGAGI. V lost 7 bases, J lost 2 bases, and 16 bases lay in between.

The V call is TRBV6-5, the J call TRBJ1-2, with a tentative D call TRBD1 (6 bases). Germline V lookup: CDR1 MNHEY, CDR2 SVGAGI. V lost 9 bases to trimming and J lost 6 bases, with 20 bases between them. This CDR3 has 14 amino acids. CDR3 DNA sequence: TGTGCCAGTTCTCGGGTAGGGACACCTAATGGCTACACCTTC. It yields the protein CASSRVGTPNGYTF.

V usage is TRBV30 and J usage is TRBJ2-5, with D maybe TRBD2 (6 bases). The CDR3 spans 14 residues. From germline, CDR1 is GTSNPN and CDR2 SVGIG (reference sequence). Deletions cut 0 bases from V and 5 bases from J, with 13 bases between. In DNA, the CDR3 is TGTGCCTGGAGTGTATCGTGGGGGGTGGAGACCCAGTACTTC. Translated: CAWSVSWGVETQYF.

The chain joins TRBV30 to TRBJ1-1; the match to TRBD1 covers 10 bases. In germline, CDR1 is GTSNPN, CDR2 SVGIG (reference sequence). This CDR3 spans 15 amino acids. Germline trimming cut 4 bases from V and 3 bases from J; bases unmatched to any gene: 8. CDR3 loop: CAWIRQGAFYTEAFF. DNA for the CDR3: TGTGCCTGGATTCGACAGGGGGCTTTTTACACTGAAGCTTTCTTT.

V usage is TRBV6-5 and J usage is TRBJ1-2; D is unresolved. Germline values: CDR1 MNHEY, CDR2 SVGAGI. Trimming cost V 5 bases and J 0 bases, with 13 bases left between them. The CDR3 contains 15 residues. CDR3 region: CASSKETGANYGYTF. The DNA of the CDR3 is TGTGCCAGCAGTAAGGAGACGGGAGCTAACTATGGCTACACCTTC.